The clone carrying this TCR beta chain turned up a few times. The antigen is undetermined. This specimen comes from a study of shared clonotypes between healthy human individuals. Germline CDR1 and CDR2: SGDLS and YYNGEE. The CDR3 covers 16 residues. After removal of 0 bases from V and 5 bases from J, the junction contained 7 bases not matched to a gene. Points from the study as a whole: Larger richness was generally estimated for naive than memory subsets. Specimens sampled were limited to blood, with tissue repertoires likely differing.

A 200 ng quantity of DNA, about 30,000 T cell genomes, went into the sorted-subset replicate PCRs. Repertoires were generated with immunoSEQ multiplex PCR, while TCRdb's copy carries only in-frame clones and drops some. The data contain over 2 million clones, 85% to 95% of them singletons. The J gene is TRBJ2-2, the V gene TRBV9; 7 nucleotides line up with TRBD1. Material: naive CD4+ T cells from PBMCs. Regarding subset: CD45RA+ positively selected. The receptor was isolated from a man in his late teens or twenties in good health. Some clones in this sample may be carry-over from other donors' samples. As DNA, the CDR3 is TGTGCCAGCAGCGTAGACCTGGGACAGACGACCGGGGAGCTGTTTTTT. Translation gives CASSVDLGQTTGELFF.